The 8 T cell receptor beta chains given below trace back to one sample, sequenced in a study of blood T cell repertoires in COVID-19. Profiling relied on immunoSEQ multiplex PCR, and the TCRdb table lists in-frame clones only, not all of them. This sample has roughly 250,000 clones, with 86% found just once. Sequencing was carried out using PBMCs or T cells enriched from blood (not recorded which). These receptor sequences come from a middle-aged woman with acute COVID-19.

This clone has only a few counts. CDR3 sequence (DNA): TGTGCCAGCAGTCCACCCCGGACAGGGTACTATGGCTACACCTTC. Its translation is CASSPPRTGYYGYTF. The genes are TRBV28 and TRBJ1-2; 8 bases agree with TRBD1. CDR1 and CDR2 (germline): MDHEN, SYDVKM. V gave up 5 bases and J gave up 3 bases; unmatched junction bases: 8. CDR3 length equals 15 residues.

J is TRBJ1-5 and V is TRBV3-1 (or the pseudogene TRBV3-2); D is uncertain. Germline assignment: CDR1 LGHDT and CDR2 YNNKEL (reference sequence). Trimming cost V 0 bases and J 5 bases, with 14 bases left between them. The CDR3 contains 16 residues. This CDR3 reads CASSQESGGLDQPQHF. The CDR3 coding sequence is TGTGCCAGCAGCCAAGAATCGGGAGGATTGGATCAGCCCCAGCATTTT.

The chain carries TRBV2 and TRBJ2-7, with 9 nucleotides matching TRBD2. CDR1 and CDR2 from the germline V gene are SNHLY and FYNNEI. The V and J ends lost 7 bases and 2 bases, in that order; junction bases with no gene match: 9. CDR3 length: 15 residues. CDR3 DNA sequence: TGTGCCAGCACGAAGGGACTAGCAGGACCCTACGAGCAGTACTTC. Translation gives CASTKGLAGPYEQYF. Filled out from reference TRBV2 and TRBJ2-7, the complete variable domain reads EPEVTQTPSHQVTQMGQEVILRCVPISNHLYFYWYRQILGQKVEFLVSFYNNEISEKSEIFDDQFSVERPDGSNFTLKIRSTKLEDSAMYFCASTKGLAGPYEQYFGPGTRLTVT.

This clone occurred a few times. The chain is built from TRBV11-3 and TRBJ2-3; no clear D. Per the germline V gene, CDR1 is SGHNT and CDR2 is YENEEA. Trimming pared 5 bases from V and 7 bases from J, leaving 7 bases between. The CDR3 is 11 amino acids. CDR3 amino acids: CASSHKNTQYF. DNA of the CDR3: TGTGCCAGCAGCCACAAGAATACGCAGTATTTT.

A single count supports this clone. The chain employs TRBV9 and TRBJ1-2; D is perhaps TRBD1 (5 bases). The CDR3 is 17 amino acids. Germline lookup yields CDR1 SGDLS and CDR2 YYNGEE. With 0 bases removed from V and 2 bases from J, the gap between germline ends came to 17 bases. Written as DNA, the CDR3 is TGTGCCAGCAGCGTAGAGGTAGGGGCGGACCTAAACTATGGCTACACCTTC. This sequence encodes CASSVEVGADLNYGYTF. The full variable domain, its missing parts supplied by reference TRBV9 and TRBJ1-2, is DSGVTQTPKHLITATGQRVTLRCSPRSGDLSVYWYQQSLDQGLQFLIQYYNGEERAKGNILERFSAQQFPDLHSELNLSSLELGDSALYFCASSVEVGADLNYGYTFGSGTRLTVV.

The rearrangement uses TRBV5-1 and TRBJ1-1; D is uncertain. Trimming removed 0 bases at V and 4 bases at J, with 10 bases between. CDR3 length: 14 amino acids. CDR1 SGHRS and CDR2 YFSETQ come from the germline V gene. The CDR3 region is CASSLGLRGTEAFF. The CDR3 DNA reads as TGCGCCAGCAGCTTGGGGCTTCGGGGCACTGAAGCTTTCTTT.

This sequence joins TRBV2 and TRBJ2-7; possibly TRBD2 for D (5 bases). Trimming stripped 4 bases from V and 9 bases from J, with 13 bases between. This CDR3 contains 12 residues. Germline V gene sequence: CDR1 SNHLY, CDR2 FYNNEI. The DNA for the CDR3 is TGTGCCAGCAGTGGTCGCGGGCGTGGGCAGTACTTC. This codes for CASSGRGRGQYF.

The V gene is TRBV3-1 (or the pseudogene TRBV3-2), the J gene TRBJ2-6; D is perhaps TRBD1 (5 bases). Germline V gives CDR1 LGHDT, CDR2 YNNKEL (reference sequence). V lost 0 bases, J lost 2 bases, and 5 bases lay in between. The CDR3 covers 15 residues. The CDR3 DNA sequence: TGTGCCAGCAGCCAAGACAGGGCTGGGGCCAACGTCCTGACTTTC. It is translated as CASSQDRAGANVLTF.